Given below is one T cell receptor (beta chain) in context. Antigen: not known. Within the sample, other DNA sequences also encode this same CDR3. TCRdb's copy holds only in-frame clones and misses some; the assay was immunoSEQ multiplex PCR. The table includes 150,000 to 250,000 clones, roughly 90% detected once. The data were obtained in a study of T cell responses to AZD1222 COVID-19 vaccine. Study-level findings and limits: There were vaccine-associated CD4 TCRs across spike, dominant at 160-218 and 743-854. Mostly white British, mostly female donors; authors suggested clonal diversity may be underestimated.

Second-dose intervals of approximately 4 or approximately 12 weeks were pooled. This CDR3 has 12 residues. V was trimmed by 6 bases and J by 4 bases, leaving 9 bases between them. The germline gives CDR1 SGHTA, CDR2 FQGNSA. The origin of this receptor is an adult who received the AZD1222 COVID-19 vaccine. The specimen was peripheral blood, collected 28 days after the second AZD1222 dose. J is TRBJ1-1 and V is TRBV7-2; possibly TRBD1 for D (5 bases). CDR3: CASSQGGTEAFF. As DNA, the CDR3 is TGTGCCAGCAGTCAGGGTGGCACTGAAGCTTTCTTT.